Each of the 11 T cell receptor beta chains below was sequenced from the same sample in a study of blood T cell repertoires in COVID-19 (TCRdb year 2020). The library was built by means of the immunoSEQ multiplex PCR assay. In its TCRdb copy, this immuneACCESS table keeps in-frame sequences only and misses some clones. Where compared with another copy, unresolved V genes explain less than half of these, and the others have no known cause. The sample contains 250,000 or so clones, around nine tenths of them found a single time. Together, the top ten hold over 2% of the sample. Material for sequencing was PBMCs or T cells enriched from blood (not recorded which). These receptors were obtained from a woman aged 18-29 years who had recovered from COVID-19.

In nucleotides, the CDR3 is TGCGCCAGCAGGCGAGGCGCGGAAGGCTACAATGAGCAGTTCTTC. Translated, it gives CASRRGAEGYNEQFF. The chain has TRBV5-1 and TRBJ2-1; unclear D gene. Per germline, CDR1 SGHRS and CDR2 YFSETQ. This CDR3 has 15 amino acids. Trimming removed 5 bases from V and 3 bases from J, with 15 bases in between.

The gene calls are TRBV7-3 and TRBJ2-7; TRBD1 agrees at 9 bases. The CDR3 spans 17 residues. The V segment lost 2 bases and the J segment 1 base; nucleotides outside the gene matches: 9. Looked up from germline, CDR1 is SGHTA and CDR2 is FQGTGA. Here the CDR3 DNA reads TGTGCCAGCAGCTTAGCCCCGGGACAGGGTACTTCCTACGAGCAGTACTTC. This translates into CASSLAPGQGTSYEQYF.

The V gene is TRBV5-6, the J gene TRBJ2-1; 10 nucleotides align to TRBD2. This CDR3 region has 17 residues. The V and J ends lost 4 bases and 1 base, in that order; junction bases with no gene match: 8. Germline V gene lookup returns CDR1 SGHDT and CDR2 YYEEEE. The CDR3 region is CASSGLAGEGSYNEQFF. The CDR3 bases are TGTGCCAGCAGCGGTCTAGCGGGAGAAGGATCCTACAATGAGCAGTTCTTC. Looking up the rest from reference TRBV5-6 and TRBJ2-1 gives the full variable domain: DAGVTQSPTHLIKTRGQQVTLRCSPKSGHDTVSWYQQALGQGPQFIFQYYEEEERQRGNFPDRFSGHQFPNYSSELNVNALLLGDSALYLCASSGLAGEGSYNEQFFGPGTRLTVL.

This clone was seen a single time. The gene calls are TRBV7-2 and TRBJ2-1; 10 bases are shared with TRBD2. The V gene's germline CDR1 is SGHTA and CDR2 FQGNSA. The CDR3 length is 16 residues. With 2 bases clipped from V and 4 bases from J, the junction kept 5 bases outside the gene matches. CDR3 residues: CASSLLGLAVYNEQFF. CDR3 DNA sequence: TGTGCCAGCAGCTTACTAGGACTAGCGGTGTACAATGAGCAGTTCTTC.

The CDR3 is CASSLSSGRSHEQFF. The CDR3 nucleotides read TGTGCCAGCAGCTTATCCAGCGGGAGATCCCATGAGCAGTTCTTC. This rearrangement joins TRBV11-2 to TRBJ2-1; TRBD2 matches at 8 bases. The CDR3 has 15 residues. Germline-derived CDR1 and CDR2 are SGHAT and FQNNGV. V shed 2 bases, J shed 8 bases, and the junction held 8 bases outside the gene matches.

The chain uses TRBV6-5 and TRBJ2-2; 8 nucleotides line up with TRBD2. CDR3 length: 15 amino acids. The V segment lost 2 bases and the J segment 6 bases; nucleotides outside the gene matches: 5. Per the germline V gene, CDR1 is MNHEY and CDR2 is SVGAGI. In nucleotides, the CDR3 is TGTGCCAGCAGTTACCGGGGGGGCCCCGCCGGGGAGCTGTTTTTT. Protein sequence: CASSYRGGPAGELFF.

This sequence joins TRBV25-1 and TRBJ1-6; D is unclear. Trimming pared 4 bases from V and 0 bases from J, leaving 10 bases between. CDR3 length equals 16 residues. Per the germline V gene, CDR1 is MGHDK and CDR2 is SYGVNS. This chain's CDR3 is CASSAGSSSYNSPLHF. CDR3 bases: TGTGCCAGCAGTGCCGGTTCTAGCTCCTATAATTCACCCCTCCACTTT. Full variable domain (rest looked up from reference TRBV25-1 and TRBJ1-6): EADIYQTPRYLVIGTGKKITLECSQTMGHDKMYWYQQDPGMELHLIHYSYGVNSTEKGDLSSESTVSRIRTEHFPLTLESARPSHTSQYLCASSAGSSSYNSPLHFGNGTRLTVT.

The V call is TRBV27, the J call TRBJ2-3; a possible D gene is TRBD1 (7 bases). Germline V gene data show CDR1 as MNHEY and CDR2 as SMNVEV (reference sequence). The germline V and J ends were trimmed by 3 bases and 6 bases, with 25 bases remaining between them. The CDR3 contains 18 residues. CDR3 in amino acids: CASSFQAGGKTGYDTQYF. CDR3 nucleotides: TGTGCCAGCAGTTTCCAAGCAGGGGGGAAAACGGGATATGATACGCAGTATTTT.

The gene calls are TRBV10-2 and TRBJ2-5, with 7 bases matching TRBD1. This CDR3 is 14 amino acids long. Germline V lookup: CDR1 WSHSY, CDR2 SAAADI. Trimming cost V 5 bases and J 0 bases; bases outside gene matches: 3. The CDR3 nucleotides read TGCGCCAGCAGTTACGACAGGGACCAAGAGACCCAGTACTTC. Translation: CASSYDRDQETQYF.

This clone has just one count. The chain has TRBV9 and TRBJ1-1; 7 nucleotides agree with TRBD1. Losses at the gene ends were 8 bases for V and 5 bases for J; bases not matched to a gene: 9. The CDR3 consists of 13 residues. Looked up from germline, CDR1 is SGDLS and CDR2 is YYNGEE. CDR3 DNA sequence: TGTGCCAGTCAACAGGGGCCGGGGACTGAAGCTTTCTTT. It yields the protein CASQQGPGTEAFF.

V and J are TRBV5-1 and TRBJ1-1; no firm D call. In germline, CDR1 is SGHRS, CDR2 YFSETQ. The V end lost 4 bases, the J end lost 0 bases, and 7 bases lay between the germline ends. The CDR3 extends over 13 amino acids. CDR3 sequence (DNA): TGCGCCAGCAGCGTCGACTTGAACACTGAAGCTTTCTTT. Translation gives CASSVDLNTEAFF.